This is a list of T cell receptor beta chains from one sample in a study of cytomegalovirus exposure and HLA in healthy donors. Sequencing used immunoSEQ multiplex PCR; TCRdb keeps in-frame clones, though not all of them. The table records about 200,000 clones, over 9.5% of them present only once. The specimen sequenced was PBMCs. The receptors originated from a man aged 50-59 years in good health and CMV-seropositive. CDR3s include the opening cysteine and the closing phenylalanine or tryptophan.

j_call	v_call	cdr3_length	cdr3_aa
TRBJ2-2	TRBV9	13	CASSVRNTGELFF
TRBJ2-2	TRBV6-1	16	CASSVVSATEGGELFF
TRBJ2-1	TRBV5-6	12	CASAQGYNEQFF
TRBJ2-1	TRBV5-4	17	CASSDGLGPSSYNEQFF
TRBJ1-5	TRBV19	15	CASTPGGLSNQPQHF
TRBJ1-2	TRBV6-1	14	CASSVPGGGYGYTF
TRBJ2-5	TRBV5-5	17	CASSRTLGGTVEETQYF
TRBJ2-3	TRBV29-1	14	CSALGQPFSDTQYF
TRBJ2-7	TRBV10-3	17	CAISESMGSGQGREQYF
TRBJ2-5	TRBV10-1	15	CASSESIGEGETQYF
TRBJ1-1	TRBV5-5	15	CASSSSGTPSTEAFF
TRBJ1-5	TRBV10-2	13	CASSRGRDQPQHF
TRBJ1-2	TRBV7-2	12	CASSFSTYGYTF
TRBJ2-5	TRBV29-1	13	CSVARDRAGTQYF
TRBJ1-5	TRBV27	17	CASSLISGGAGNQPQHF
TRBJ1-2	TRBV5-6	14	CASSFGQNLYGYTF
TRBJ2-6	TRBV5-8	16	CASSFGQGAGANVLTF
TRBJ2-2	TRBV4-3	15	CASSQRGRGTGELFF
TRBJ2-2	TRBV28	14	CASSFSGQTGELFF
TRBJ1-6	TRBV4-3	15	CASSQNDRAGSPLHF
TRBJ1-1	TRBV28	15	CASSSHGGENTEAFF
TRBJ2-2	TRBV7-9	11	CASSLLPILFF
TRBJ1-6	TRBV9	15	CASSVSRGSYSPLHF
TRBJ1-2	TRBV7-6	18	CASSLSPPGQASNYGYTF
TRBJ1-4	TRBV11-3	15	CASSAWTGGGEKLFF
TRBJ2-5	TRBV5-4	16	CASSFPGQGDQETQYF
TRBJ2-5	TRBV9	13	CASSVGLLETQYF
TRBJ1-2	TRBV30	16	CAWSQDRLNPNYGYTF
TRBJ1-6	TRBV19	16	CASSMTGTGNSSPLHF
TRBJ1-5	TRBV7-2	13	CASSLLSYQPQHF
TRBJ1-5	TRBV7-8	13	CASSYPSGQPQHF
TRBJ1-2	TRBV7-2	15	CASSRRGAGDYGYTF
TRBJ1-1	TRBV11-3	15	CASSPQQGANTEAFF
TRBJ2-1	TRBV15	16	CATSRGPAGGQNEQFF
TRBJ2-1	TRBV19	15	CASSSGTTVYNEQFF
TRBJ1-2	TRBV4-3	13	CASSQNRQYGYTF
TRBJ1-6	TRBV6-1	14	CASSAEGGISPLHF
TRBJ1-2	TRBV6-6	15	CASSYGQGMDAGYTF
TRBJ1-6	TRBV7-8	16	CASSLSRGQRNSPLHF
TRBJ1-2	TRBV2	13	CASSSTGIPGYTF
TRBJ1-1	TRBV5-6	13	CASSLPGNTEAFF
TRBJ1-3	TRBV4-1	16	CASSTTGTFSGNTIYF
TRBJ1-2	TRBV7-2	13	CASSSTGGRGYTF
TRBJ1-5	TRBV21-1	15	CASSKPRGANQPQHF
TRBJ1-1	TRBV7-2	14	CASSLGGELTEAFF
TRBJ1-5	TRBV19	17	CASSIRQGSGSNQPQHF
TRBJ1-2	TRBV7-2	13	CASSPDRVYGYTF
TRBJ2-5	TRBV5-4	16	CASSSGLAASQETQYF
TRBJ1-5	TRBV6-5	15	CASSYDGTPNQPQHF
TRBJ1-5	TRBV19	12	CASSLTGQPQHF
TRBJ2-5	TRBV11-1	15	CASSLDVSREETQYF
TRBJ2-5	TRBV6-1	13	CASTYPGQETQYF
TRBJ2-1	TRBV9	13	CASGSGSYNEQFF
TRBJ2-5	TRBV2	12	CASKEYQETQYF